This T cell receptor beta chain stems from a study of cytomegalovirus exposure and HLA in healthy donors. Germline loops: CDR1 SGHVS, CDR2 FNYEAQ. CDR3 size: 15 residues. J lost 5 bases, V lost 4 bases, and 9 bases had no gene match. The PCR employed 60 Vbeta primers together with 13 Jbeta primers. TCRdb's copy holds only in-frame clones and misses some; the assay was immunoSEQ multiplex PCR. The data hold 120,000 to 150,000 clones, with over 70% observed a single time. This clonotype originated in a man between 18 and 29 years old in good health and CMV-seronegative. This chain uses TRBV7-6 with TRBJ2-7; TRBD1 matches at 9 bases. The specimen was PBMCs. CDR3 sequence reads: CASSSKTGGINEQYF. Written as DNA, the CDR3 is TGTGCCAGCAGCTCGAAGACAGGGGGAATCAACGAGCAGTACTTC. The entire variable domain, with the rest obtained from reference TRBV7-6 and TRBJ2-7, is as follows: GAGVSQSPRYKVTKRGQDVALRCDPISGHVSLYWYRQALGQGPEFLTYFNYEAQQDKSGLPNDRFSAERPEGSISTLTIQRTEQRDSAMYRCASSSKTGGINEQYFGPGTRLTVT.